This T cell receptor beta chain was retrieved from a study of cytomegalovirus exposure and HLA in healthy donors. This CDR3 contains 13 residues. V was pared by 5 bases and J by 6 bases, with 2 bases of the junction left unmatched. Germline V gene lookup returns CDR1 SGHDT and CDR2 YYEEEE. On this clone: The antigen remains undetermined.

The PCR had 60 Vbeta and 13 Jbeta primers. Libraries were prepared by immunoSEQ multiplex PCR; TCRdb keeps only in-frame clonotypes and omits some of them. The table has about 170,000 clones, approximately 84% seen once. Study-level findings and limits: Using a false discovery rate of 0.05, a later analysis showed that 16,000 or so TCR beta sequences were associated with HLA alleles. Follow-up analysis later connected one missense variant in DCLRE1C with trimming of TCR beta V- and J-genes.

The genes are TRBV5-6 and TRBJ2-1; TRBD2 agrees at 10 bases. What was sequenced was PBMCs. The TCR originated in a man aged 25 to 45 in good health and CMV-seropositive. The CDR3 DNA reads TGTGCCAGCAGGCTAGCGGGAGTCAATGAGCAGTTCTTC. The encoded protein is CASRLAGVNEQFF.